A single sample is the source of the 32 T cell receptor beta chains below, sequenced in a study of T cell changes during pregnancy in multiple sclerosis. TCRdb's copy holds only in-frame clones and misses some; the assay was immunoSEQ multiplex PCR. The sample has tens of thousands of clones, 85% to 95% seen once; the top ten hold more than 2%. Sequences were derived from peripheral blood, sampled after pregnancy. The receptor set was obtained from a female donor with multiple sclerosis, enrolled in a pregnancy study.

The chain recombines TRBV7-2 with TRBJ2-5; 7 bases align to TRBD2. The CDR3 is 15 residues long. The trim removed 3 bases at V and 2 bases at J, leaving 6 bases unmatched. Germline-derived CDR1 and CDR2 are SGHTA and FQGNSA. The CDR3 here is CASSFAGDYQETQYF. The CDR3 DNA reads TGTGCCAGCAGCTTTGCTGGGGACTATCAAGAGACCCAGTACTTC. The whole variable domain, filled in from reference TRBV7-2 and TRBJ2-5, reads GAGVSQSPSNKVTEKGKDVELRCDPISGHTALYWYRQSLGQGLEFLIYFQGNSAPDKSGLPSDRFSAERTGGSVSTLTIQRTQQEDSAVYLCASSFAGDYQETQYFGPGTRLLVL.

The chain combines TRBV7-9 with TRBJ2-1; 8 bases fit TRBD2. The germline CDR1 and CDR2 sequences are SEHNR and FQNEAQ (reference sequence). The CDR3 extends over 12 amino acids. The J segment lost 9 bases and the V segment lost 5 bases, leaving 3 bases of the junction unmatched. The CDR3 DNA reads as TGTGCCAGCAGCCGAGCGGGAGCTGAGCAGTTCTTC. It codes for CASSRAGAEQFF.

This sequence joins TRBV6-4 and TRBJ2-2; D unclear. This CDR3 has 15 amino acids. V was pared by 7 bases and J by 3 bases, with 15 bases between. Germline lookup yields CDR1 MRHNA and CDR2 SNTAGT. The CDR3 spells CASKAGAPDTGELFF. The DNA for the CDR3 is TGTGCCAGCAAGGCAGGCGCGCCAGACACCGGGGAGCTGTTTTTT.

This chain connects TRBV4-3 to TRBJ1-2; D possibly corresponds to TRBD1 (6 bases). V shed 0 bases and J shed 1 base, with 15 bases lying between them. There are 17 residues in the CDR3. Germline-derived CDR1 and CDR2 are LGHNA and YSLEER. The chain's CDR3 is CASSQDVRTDYNYGYTF. DNA for the CDR3: TGCGCCAGCAGCCAAGACGTAAGGACAGATTATAACTATGGCTACACCTTC.

V is TRBV18 and J is TRBJ2-7, with TRBD1 identical over 9 bases. Germline V lookup: CDR1 KGHSH, CDR2 LQKENI. This CDR3 is 17 amino acids long. V lost 6 bases, J lost 5 bases, and 17 bases stayed unmatched. The CDR3 nucleotides are TGTGCCAGCTCCCCAAACATCGGGGGACAGGGAACCGACGAGCAGTACTTC. This gives the protein CASSPNIGGQGTDEQYF.

This clone came up once. The chain carries TRBV2 and TRBJ2-7; TRBD1 matches at 10 bases. The J segment lost 4 bases and the V segment lost 6 bases, leaving 3 bases of the junction unmatched. Germline CDR1 is SNHLY and CDR2 is FYNNEI. This CDR3 has 13 amino acids. The CDR3 region is CASSRQGAYEQYF. CDR3 DNA: TGTGCCAGCAGCCGACAGGGGGCATACGAGCAGTACTTC.

This chain uses TRBV10-2 with TRBJ1-2; 7 nucleotides line up with TRBD1. V dropped 3 bases and J dropped 6; count of bases not matched to a gene: 10. The CDR3 loop spans 15 amino acids. The germline gives CDR1 WSHSY, CDR2 SAAADI. The CDR3 DNA is TGCGCCAGCAGTGATTTGGACAGGCCGAGGGATGGCTACACCTTC. Translation gives CASSDLDRPRDGYTF.

The CDR3 nucleotides are TGTGCCTGGAATAGAGTAGGGGGCGATCAGCCCCAGCATTTT. Translated, it gives CAWNRVGGDQPQHF. The chain combines TRBV30 with TRBJ1-5; 7 bases map to TRBD1. V shed 4 bases and J 5 bases; nucleotides not matched to a gene: 8. Germline V gene lookup returns CDR1 GTSNPN and CDR2 SVGIG (reference sequence). CDR3 length equals 14 residues.

The V and J genes are TRBV6-5 and TRBJ1-4, with 7 nucleotides matching TRBD1. Germline CDR1 reads MNHEY; CDR2 reads SVGAGI. The CDR3 sequence is 14 residues long. V lost 6 bases and J lost 8; bases outside the gene matches: 9. The CDR3 DNA follows: TGTGCCAGCAGCCCCCTCCAGGGGGGAGAAAAACTGTTTTTT. This translates into CASSPLQGGEKLFF.

CDR3 nucleotides: TGTGCCAGCAGTGGGGACAGCTCAGAAGCTTTCTTT. Amino acid sequence: CASSGDSSEAFF. The chain combines TRBV6-5 with TRBJ1-1; 7 bases agree with TRBD1. The CDR3 covers 12 residues. V trimming: 5 bases; J trimming: 8 bases; junction bases outside the gene matches: 5. CDR1 and CDR2 from the germline V gene are MNHEY and SVGAGI.

This clone was observed once. V usage is TRBV6-5 and J usage is TRBJ2-1; D may be TRBD1 (5 bases). Germline CDR1 reads MNHEY; CDR2 reads SVGAGI. V was clipped by 0 bases and J by 5 bases, with 8 bases between them. This CDR3 is built from 14 residues. The DNA for the CDR3 is TGTGCCAGCAGTTACTCGTCCAGGGACAATGAGCAGTTCTTC. This encodes CASSYSSRDNEQFF.

The chain combines TRBV6-5 with TRBJ2-1; 10 bases are shared with TRBD2. The ends lost 6 bases at V and 3 bases at J; junction bases unmatched: 5. This CDR3 has 15 residues. Germline loops: CDR1 MNHEY, CDR2 SVGAGI. The CDR3 reads CASSLLAGFYNEQFF. The DNA of the CDR3 is TGTGCCAGCAGCCTACTAGCGGGGTTCTACAATGAGCAGTTCTTC.

The V and J genes are TRBV7-2 and TRBJ2-7, with 9 bases that match TRBD2. The CDR3 length is 15 residues. Germline CDR1 SGHTA, CDR2 FQGNSA. With V trimmed by 6 bases and J by 2 bases, 8 bases remained unmatched. The chain's CDR3 is CASRIAGVGTYEQYF. CDR3 bases: TGTGCCAGCAGGATAGCGGGAGTCGGGACCTACGAGCAGTACTTC.

The chain carries TRBV5-1 and TRBJ2-1, with TRBD2 matching over 14 bases. V gave up 3 bases and J gave up 7 bases; unmatched junction bases: 6. The CDR3 has 16 residues. Germline lookup yields CDR1 SGHRS and CDR2 YFSETQ. The CDR3 is CASSSMTSGRGNEQFF. The CDR3 DNA reads as TGCGCCAGCAGCTCTATGACTAGCGGGAGGGGGAATGAGCAGTTCTTC.

CDR3 in DNA: TGTGCCAGCTCACCACAGTTCGGCGGACAAGAGACCCAGTACTTC. Its protein is CASSPQFGGQETQYF. V and J are TRBV18 and TRBJ2-5; D remains ambiguous. CDR1 is KGHSH, CDR2 LQKENI, per germline. The CDR3 has 15 residues. V was trimmed by 1 base and J by 2 bases, leaving 11 bases between them.

V is TRBV18 and J is TRBJ2-2; no reliable D call. Trimming took off 5 bases at V and 0 bases at J, with 10 bases between the two ends. This CDR3 comprises 15 residues. Germline V gene lookup returns CDR1 KGHSH and CDR2 LQKENI. Written as DNA, the CDR3 is TGTGCCAGCTCAATGAGCTCGACGAACACCGGGGAGCTGTTTTTT. This encodes CASSMSSTNTGELFF. Filled out from reference TRBV18 and TRBJ2-2, the complete variable domain reads NAGVMQNPRHLVRRRGQEARLRCSPMKGHSHVYWYRQLPEEGLKFMVYLQKENIIDESGMPKERFSAEFPKEGPSILRIQQVVRGDSAAYFCASSMSSTNTGELFFGEGSRLTVL.

The V gene is TRBV6-1, the J gene TRBJ2-6; 7 positions match TRBD2. The CDR3 sequence is 14 residues long. Germline values: CDR1 MNHNS, CDR2 SASEGT. V shed 10 bases, J shed 3 bases, and the junction held 6 bases outside the gene matches. Here the CDR3 DNA reads TGTGCCACGGGGGAGGGAGATGGGGCCAACGTCCTGACTTTC. Its protein is CATGEGDGANVLTF.

The chain employs TRBV6-1 and TRBJ1-3; 9 bases map to TRBD1. Trimming removed 2 bases from V and 2 bases from J; junction bases left unmatched: 4. The CDR3 has 16 residues. Germline CDR1 and CDR2: MNHNS and SASEGT. Here the CDR3 DNA reads TGTGCCAGCAGTGAAAAACAGGGGGCGACTGGAAACACCATATATTTT. Its translation: CASSEKQGATGNTIYF.

This chain joins TRBV1 and TRBJ2-7; TRBD2 was called by the table and not checked on the DNA. TRBV1 is tagged as a pseudogene. The length of the CDR3 is 19 residues. CDR3 DNA: TGCACCAGCAGCCAATCTCCAGCGGGCCGTCGAGGGGCCATCTACGAGCAGTACTTC. Residues: CTSSQSPAGRRGAIYEQYF.

This chain links TRBV30 with TRBJ2-5; the D gene is possibly TRBD2 (5 bases). The CDR3 extends over 13 amino acids. Trimming took 0 bases from V and 9 from J, leaving 14 bases between them. Looked up from germline, CDR1 is GTSNPN and CDR2 is SVGIG (reference sequence). CDR3 nucleotide sequence: TGTGCCTGGAGTGTACTAGGGTCTGGACCCCAGTACTTC. It yields the protein CAWSVLGSGPQYF.

A note on this clone: The junction does not match germline at one end; this may be a read error. The chain recombines TRBV30 with TRBJ1-1, with 10 bases identical to TRBD1. Germline CDR1 GTSNPN, CDR2 SVGIG (reference sequence). The CDR3 runs 13 residues. CDR3 loop: CVGDRGLNTEAFF. The CDR3 nucleotides are TGCGTGGGGGACAGGGGATTGAACACTGAAGCTTTCTTT.

The V gene is TRBV7-9, the J gene TRBJ1-1, with 8 bases aligning to TRBD1. From germline, CDR1 is SEHNR and CDR2 FQNEAQ (reference sequence). The ends lost 5 bases at V and 2 bases at J; junction bases unmatched: 7. CDR3 size: 15 residues. CDR3 region: CASSLPTGANTEAFF. CDR3 DNA sequence: TGTGCCAGCAGCCTTCCGACAGGGGCCAACACTGAAGCTTTCTTT.

This clone was seen a single time. The chain couples TRBV7-2 to TRBJ2-1; 8 positions agree with TRBD1. Looked up from germline, CDR1 is SGHTA and CDR2 is FQGNSA. Trimming took 3 bases from V and 14 from J; bases not matched to a gene: 15. This CDR3 is 15 amino acids long. The CDR3 here is CASSFGTGFKSHEFF. The CDR3, as DNA: TGTGCCAGCAGCTTCGGGACAGGCTTCAAGTCCCACGAGTTCTTC.

This rearrangement joins TRBV7-2 to TRBJ1-5, with D unresolved. Trimming pared 1 base from V and 0 bases from J, leaving 7 bases between. In germline, CDR1 is SGHTA, CDR2 FQGNSA. This CDR3 has 15 amino acids. Here the CDR3 DNA reads TGTGCCAGCAGCTTAGTGCACAATAGCAATCAGCCCCAGCATTTT. This encodes CASSLVHNSNQPQHF.

This rearrangement joins TRBV27 to TRBJ2-5; 7 nucleotides match TRBD1. V lost 5 bases and J lost 1; bases outside the gene matches: 4. CDR1 is MNHEY, CDR2 SMNVEV, per germline (reference sequence). CDR3 length: 14 amino acids. The CDR3: CASSEGTVQETQYF. The CDR3 DNA reads as TGTGCCAGCAGTGAGGGGACAGTCCAAGAGACCCAGTACTTC.

The rearrangement joins TRBV5-6 to TRBJ1-4, with D perhaps matching TRBD1 (5 bases). The CDR3 has 17 amino acids. Germline CDR1 SGHDT, CDR2 YYEEEE. V lost 2 bases to trimming and J lost 2 bases, with 16 bases between them. The chain's CDR3 is CASSFLLLGGTNEKLFF. CDR3 coding DNA: TGTGCCAGCAGCTTCCTATTGTTGGGGGGGACTAATGAAAAACTGTTTTTT.

The V call is TRBV11-2, the J call TRBJ2-7; 10 bases are shared with TRBD1. The CDR3 loop spans 14 amino acids. The V gene's germline CDR1 is SGHAT and CDR2 FQNNGV. With V trimmed by 5 bases and J by 5 bases, 6 bases remained unmatched. The CDR3 region is CASSNRQGANEQYF. Written as DNA, the CDR3 is TGTGCCAGCAGCAACCGACAGGGGGCTAACGAGCAGTACTTC.

The V call is TRBV27, the J call TRBJ1-4; unclear D gene. V lost 1 base and J 8 bases, leaving 14 bases between the germline ends. The CDR3 runs 15 residues. CDR1 is MNHEY, CDR2 SMNVEV, per germline (reference sequence). CDR3 in DNA: TGTGCCAGCAGTTTATGGCCGGGATTAGGCGAAAAACTGTTTTTT. Its translation: CASSLWPGLGEKLFF.

V is TRBV7-9 and J is TRBJ2-3; tentatively, D is TRBD1 (7 bases). V gave up 5 bases and J gave up 5 bases, with 23 bases separating them. The CDR3 contains 17 residues. Germline CDR1 SEHNR, CDR2 FQNEAQ (reference sequence). In nucleotides, the CDR3 is TGTGCCAGCAGCCCTCCACCAGGGGGGCCCCGAGAAGATACGCAGTATTTT. Translating gives CASSPPPGGPREDTQYF.

This chain uses TRBV30 with TRBJ2-2, with 11 nucleotides matching TRBD2. The CDR3 consists of 15 residues. V shed 4 bases and J 7 bases; nucleotides not matched to a gene: 8. Per germline, CDR1 GTSNPN and CDR2 SVGIG (reference sequence). The CDR3 DNA reads TGTGCCTGGACGACTAGCGGGAAAGCGTTCGGGGAGCTGTTTTTT. This sequence encodes CAWTTSGKAFGELFF.

The CDR3 sequence is CASSQEREGQYNEQFF. The CDR3 coding sequence is TGTGCCAGCAGCCAAGAGCGGGAGGGGCAGTACAATGAGCAGTTCTTC. V and J are TRBV4-2 and TRBJ2-1; 9 positions match TRBD2. CDR3 length: 16 residues. From germline, CDR1 is LGHNA and CDR2 YNFKEQ. V trimming: 0 bases; J trimming: 4 bases; junction bases outside the gene matches: 4.

The chain employs TRBV6-5 and TRBJ2-2, with TRBD1 matching 11 bases. V gave up 10 bases and J gave up 6 bases; unmatched junction bases: 10. The CDR3 is made up of 15 amino acids. CDR1 is MNHEY and CDR2 is SVGAGI in the germline V gene. For the CDR3, the DNA is TGTGCCACTATGGACAGGGGGCGTTTATCCGGGGAGCTGTTTTTT. Encoded protein: CATMDRGRLSGELFF.